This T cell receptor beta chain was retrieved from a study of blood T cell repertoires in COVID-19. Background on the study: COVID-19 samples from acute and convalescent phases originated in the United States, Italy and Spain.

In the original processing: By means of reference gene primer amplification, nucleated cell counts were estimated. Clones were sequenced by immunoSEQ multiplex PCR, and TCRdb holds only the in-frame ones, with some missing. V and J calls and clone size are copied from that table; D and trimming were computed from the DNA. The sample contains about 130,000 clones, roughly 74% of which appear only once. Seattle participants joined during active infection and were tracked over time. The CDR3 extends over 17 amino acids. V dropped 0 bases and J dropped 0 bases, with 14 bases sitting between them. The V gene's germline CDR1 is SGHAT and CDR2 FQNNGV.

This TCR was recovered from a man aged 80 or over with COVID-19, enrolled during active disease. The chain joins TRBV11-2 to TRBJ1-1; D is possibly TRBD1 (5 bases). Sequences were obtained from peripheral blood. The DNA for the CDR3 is TGTGCCAGCAGCTTAGACCCCCCAGGGATAATGAACACTGAAGCTTTCTTT. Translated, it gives CASSLDPPGIMNTEAFF.